The rows below give T cell receptor beta chains drawn from one sample of a study of blood T cells in healthy people across ages. TCRdb itself ran the 5' RACE reads through MiXCR, one entry per CDR3 protein. The data show about a million distinct CDR3 sequences, 35% to 45% seen once. Material for sequencing was blood. These receptors were obtained from a man between 18 and 29 years old in good health. The CDR3 runs from the conserved cysteine through the conserved F or W. D genes are given only for firm matches. Clone size is stated in some rows and not others, as once, few, many or a class when expanded.

TRBV4-1	few	TRBJ1-2	NA	CASRINIQGQGGYTF	TGCGCCAGCAGAATAAATATACAGGGTCAAGGAGGCTACACCTTC
TRBV21-1	NA	TRBJ2-1	NA	CAREEGGSSYNEQFF	TGTGCCAGGGAGGAGGGGGGGAGCTCCTACAATGAGCAGTTCTTC
TRBV12-3/TRBV12-4	NA	TRBJ1-5	NA	CASRPRPENQPQHF	TGTGCCAGCAGACCGCGACCTGAGAATCAGCCCCAGCATTTT
TRBV14	few	TRBJ2-1	NA	CASSQTSVLNEQFF	TGTGCCAGCAGCCAAACCTCTGTTCTCAATGAGCAGTTCTTC
TRBV30	NA	TRBJ2-1	NA	CAWSVLVGVNEQFF	TGTGCCTGGAGTGTATTGGTGGGGGTCAATGAGCAGTTCTTC
TRBV4-1	NA	TRBJ2-3	NA	CASSHGGNSDVRSDTQYF	TGCGCCAGCAGCCACGGGGGTAACAGCGATGTAAGATCGGATACGCAGTATTTT
TRBV7-2	NA	TRBJ1-3	NA	CASSRLDPRPGNTIYF	TGTGCCAGCAGCCGGCTCGACCCACGTCCTGGAAACACCATATATTTT
TRBV6-5	few	TRBJ1-2	NA	CATFYNYGYTF	TGTGCCACATTCTATAACTATGGCTACACCTTC
TRBV2	few	TRBJ1-2	TRBD1	CASSIRQGTNYGYTF	TGTGCCAGCAGTATCCGACAGGGGACGAACTATGGCTACACCTTC
TRBV28	few	TRBJ2-3	TRBD2	CASSPLTSGVTDTQYF	TGTGCCAGCAGTCCGCTAACTAGCGGGGTCACAGATACGCAGTATTTT
TRBV3-1	few	TRBJ2-5	NA	CASSQGSLEQYF	TGTGCCAGCAGCCAAGGGTCATTGGAGCAGTACTTC
TRBV11-2	NA	TRBJ2-3	NA	CASSFSRGLPTDTQYF	TGTGCCAGCAGCTTTTCCCGGGGACTCCCCACAGATACGCAGTATTTT
TRBV6-1	NA	TRBJ1-2	NA	CASSDVRVGGYTF	TGTGCCAGCAGTGATGTGAGGGTGGGTGGCTACACCTTC
TRBV12-3/TRBV12-4	few	TRBJ2-3	NA	CASIPRDGTDTQYF	TGTGCCAGCATCCCGAGGGACGGAACAGATACGCAGTATTTT
TRBV27	NA	TRBJ1-2	TRBD1	CASRGGSRDYTF	TGTGCCAGCAGAGGGGGCAGCCGGGACTACACCTTC
TRBV20-1	NA	TRBJ2-1	TRBD2	CSAGTSGGISYNEQFF	TGCAGTGCCGGGACTAGCGGGGGAATATCCTACAATGAGCAGTTCTTC
TRBV7-9	few	TRBJ2-1	NA	CASSLEGQNNEQFF	TGTGCCAGCAGCTTGGAGGGCCAGAACAATGAGCAGTTCTTC
TRBV14	NA	TRBJ1-2	TRBD1	CASSLSSGTVYCGYTF	TGTGCCAGCAGCCTTTCCTCCGGGACAGTCTACTGTGGCTACACCTTC